This T cell receptor (beta chain) was documented in a study of shared clonotypes between healthy human individuals. Study as a whole: CD4 naive and memory got three plates each, CD8 naive two, CD8 memory one.

CDR3 size: 15 residues. Germline V gene sequence: CDR1 SGHTA, CDR2 FQGNSA. V shed 1 base, J shed 6 bases, and the junction held 6 bases outside the gene matches. Data came from immunoSEQ multiplex PCR; TCRdb stores just in-frame clones and leaves some out. The sample contains some 1 million clones, around 74% of which appear only once. The healthy adult donors were HIV-negative and reported no recent acute infections or vaccinations. Sequencing was performed on memory CD4+ T cells sorted from blood. As for subset: CD45RA-negative fraction. The TCR originated in a man aged 18 to 29 in good health. The chain combines TRBV7-2 with TRBJ2-3; the match to TRBD2 covers 8 bases. The CDR3 DNA sequence: TGTGCCAGCAGCTTAGACGGGGGGGCCGCGGATACGCAGTATTTT. Residues: CASSLDGGAADTQYF.